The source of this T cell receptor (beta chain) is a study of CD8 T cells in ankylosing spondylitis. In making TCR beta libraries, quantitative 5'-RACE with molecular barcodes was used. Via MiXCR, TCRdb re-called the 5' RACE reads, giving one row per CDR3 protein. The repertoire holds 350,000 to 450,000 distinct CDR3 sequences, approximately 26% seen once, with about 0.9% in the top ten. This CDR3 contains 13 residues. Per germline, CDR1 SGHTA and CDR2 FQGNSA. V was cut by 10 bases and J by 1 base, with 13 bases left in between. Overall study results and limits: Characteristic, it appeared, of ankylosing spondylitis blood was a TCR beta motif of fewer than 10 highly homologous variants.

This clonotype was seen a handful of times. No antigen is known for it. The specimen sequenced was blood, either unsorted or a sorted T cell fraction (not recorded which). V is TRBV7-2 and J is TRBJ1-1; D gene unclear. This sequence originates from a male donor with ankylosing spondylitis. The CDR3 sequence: CATLSQRNTEAFF. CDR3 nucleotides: TGTGCCACGTTATCACAGCGGAACACTGAAGCTTTCTTT.